These 8 T cell receptor beta chains originate from one sample sequenced in a study of blood T cell repertoires in COVID-19 (dated by TCRdb to 2018 to 2021). Library preparation was by the immunoSEQ multiplex PCR assay. TCRdb took over this immuneACCESS table, retaining in-frame rearrangements with V and J assigned. Such tables are incomplete; in checked studies, under half of the missing clones stem from an unresolved V gene, and the remainder is unexplained. In this sample the table shows roughly 260,000 clones, roughly 87% of which occur a single time. The ten top clones hold nearly 6.5% of the sample. Specimen: PBMCs or T cells enriched from blood (not recorded which). The receptors come from a woman aged 25-40 years with acute COVID-19.

V usage is TRBV10-3 and J usage is TRBJ2-7; 9 bases are shared with TRBD1. V trimming: 3 bases; J trimming: 2 bases; junction bases outside the gene matches: 2. The CDR3 has 14 residues. Germline CDR1 and CDR2: ENHRY and SYGVKD. The CDR3 loop reads CAISERQGAYEQYF. The CDR3 nucleotides are TGTGCCATCAGTGAACGACAGGGGGCCTACGAGCAGTACTTC.

This clone was detected once. The V gene is TRBV4-3, the J gene TRBJ2-3; 11 bases match TRBD2. Losses at the gene ends were 4 bases for V and 3 bases for J; bases not matched to a gene: 6. This CDR3 comprises 16 residues. The germline V gene has CDR1 LGHNA and CDR2 YSLEER. The CDR3: CASSLAGTSGTDTQYF. CDR3 coding DNA: TGCGCCAGCAGCCTGGCCGGGACTAGCGGTACAGATACGCAGTATTTT.

The table lists this clone with a few counts. The V gene is TRBV14, the J gene TRBJ2-2; 8 bases match TRBD1. The J segment lost 0 bases and the V segment lost 4 bases, leaving 1 base of the junction unmatched. Per the germline V gene, CDR1 is SGHDN and CDR2 is FVKESK. The CDR3 totals 15 residues. CDR3 nucleotides: TGTGCCAGCAGCCCGGGACAGGCGAACACCGGGGAGCTGTTTTTT. Protein: CASSPGQANTGELFF.

The J gene is TRBJ1-1, the V gene TRBV12-5, with unresolved D. The CDR3 has 17 amino acids. CDR1 and CDR2 from the germline V gene are LGHNT and FRNRAP. The V end lost 6 bases, the J end lost 0 bases, and 20 bases lay between the germline ends. CDR3 residues: CASGLSRSLSLNTEAFF. In nucleotides, the CDR3 is TGTGCTAGTGGCTTATCCAGGTCTCTCTCGTTGAACACTGAAGCTTTCTTT.

As to this clone: Other DNA sequences in the same sample also yield this CDR3. The CDR3 loop reads CASSSTGTYEQYF. Written as DNA, the CDR3 is TGTGCCAGCAGTTCGACAGGTACCTACGAGCAGTACTTC. The gene calls are TRBV28 and TRBJ2-7, with D perhaps matching TRBD1 (6 bases). Germline loops: CDR1 MDHEN, CDR2 SYDVKM. V dropped 4 bases and J dropped 2 bases, with 9 bases sitting between them. This CDR3 has 13 amino acids.

V is TRBV28 and J is TRBJ2-3, with 11 positions matching TRBD1. CDR3 length: 18 residues. Germline lookup yields CDR1 MDHEN and CDR2 SYDVKM. V shed 0 bases and J 1 base; nucleotides not matched to a gene: 6. The CDR3 DNA reads as TGTGCCAGCAGTTTATGGTGGACAGGGGGCGCGGGCACAGATACGCAGTATTTT. Its protein product is CASSLWWTGGAGTDTQYF.

For this clone: Other DNA sequences in this sample translate to the same CDR3. The CDR3 DNA reads TGTGCCAGCAGCCAAGGAGGGTACGAGCAGTACTTC. It specifies CASSQGGYEQYF. This rearrangement joins TRBV3-1 (or the pseudogene TRBV3-2) to TRBJ2-7, with a tentative D call TRBD2 (5 bases). Germline-derived CDR1 and CDR2 are LGHDT and YNNKEL (reference sequence). V was trimmed by 1 base and J by 4 bases, leaving 5 bases between them. The CDR3 spans 12 residues.

This chain connects TRBV6-1 to TRBJ1-2; D not resolved. Germline V CDR1 and CDR2: MNHNS, SASEGT. The CDR3 consists of 16 residues. V lost 0 bases and J 4 bases, leaving 15 bases between the germline ends. The CDR3 region has the DNA TGTGCCAGCAGTGAAGCAGGCGGGAGAATCCTCTATGGCTACACCTTC. Encoded protein: CASSEAGGRILYGYTF.